Listed below are T cell receptor beta chains from one sample, sequenced in a study of cytomegalovirus exposure and HLA in healthy donors. Data came from immunoSEQ multiplex PCR; TCRdb stores just in-frame clones and leaves some out. The sample lists around 150,000 clones, over 70% seen once, with over 1.5% in the top ten. Sequenced material: PBMCs. All receptors derive from a woman between 18 and 29 years old in good health and CMV-seronegative. The CDR3 runs from the conserved cysteine through the conserved F or W. D genes are given only for firm matches.

v_gene	d_gene	CDR3aa
TRBV7-9	NA	CASSGTTSEAFF
TRBV11-2	TRBD1	CASSTNRGGAPLHF
TRBV7-7	TRBD2	CASSFQAGGGEQFF
TRBV7-9	NA	CASSLGSAPSGNTIYF
TRBV18	TRBD1	CASSPRQGGNNEKLFF
TRBV13	NA	CASIYSRVTDTQYF
TRBV9	NA	CASSESSGGSDGYTF
TRBV6-5	TRBD1	CASTTPGQAYYEQYF
TRBV2	TRBD1	CASNRQGNWETQYF
TRBV9	NA	CASSVAGWNEQYF
TRBV6-1	NA	CASSLGREGTYGYTF
TRBV13	TRBD1	CASSTIRDRGGYEQYF
TRBV30	TRBD1	CAWRGSPGQKSYNEQFF
TRBV29-1	TRBD1	CSVAARTGYEQFF
TRBV27	TRBD1	CASSFDNRQGTDTQYF
TRBV5-4	TRBD1	CASTQIPRQGAKNTEAFF
TRBV7-9	TRBD2	CASSELAGAYNEQFF
TRBV4-1	NA	CASSQGRLGQRLRNQPQHF
TRBV28	NA	CASSPPLGGAPNTEAFF
TRBV6-1	TRBD2	CASSLSGASSYEQYF
TRBV6-5	TRBD1	CASSSDRVRNYGYTF
TRBV5-1	NA	CASSLGSGYDTEAFF
TRBV6-6	NA	CASSHSSQGRSREQYF
TRBV6-5	NA	CASSYRTGVQNTEAFF
TRBV18	NA	CASSSDSGNQPQHF
TRBV29-1	NA	CSVSRGDTEAFF
TRBV9	TRBD1	CASSAGGQDSTDTQYF
TRBV5-1	NA	CASSLDAGNTEAFF
TRBV5-1	TRBD1	CASSLGGQTNYGYTF
TRBV19	NA	CASSISLSGEEYGYTF
TRBV7-2	NA	CASSPKPGQNTGELFF
TRBV9	NA	CASSVAGVGTGELFF
TRBV19	NA	CASIGQVGNTIYF
TRBV2	NA	CANGGGTGNTIYF
TRBV30	NA	CAWSWGVGNTQYF
TRBV5-1	NA	CASSFITAPNTGELFF
TRBV7-9	NA	CASSLTGQGSRDTEAFF
TRBV29-1	TRBD1	CSANRDSQQETQYF
TRBV5-5	TRBD1	CASSLITGGGYGYTF
TRBV5-1	NA	CASSLVYSPAQETQYF
TRBV25-1	TRBD1	CASSDSGTAAYEQYF
TRBV5-8	NA	CASSLGRGTRKLFF
TRBV7-2	NA	CASSENPYTEMNTEAFF
TRBV4-1	NA	CASSQEDYRTDTQYF
TRBV6-1	TRBD2	CASSGTQLAGGGHNEQFF
TRBV28	NA	CASSLWASNTGELFF
TRBV9	NA	CASTAWGANTGELFF
TRBV27	NA	CASSSSGARETQYF
TRBV19	TRBD1	CASSVTGGTGELFF
TRBV2	TRBD1	CASIRQGRSYNEQFF
TRBV29-1	NA	CSVVIAGQYEQYF
TRBV5-1	NA	CASSLLHRDSYEQYF
TRBV21-1	NA	CASSETGYYEQYF
TRBV6-5	TRBD1	CASRQDRALNQPQHF